The T cell receptor beta chain described here comes from a study of T cell responses to AZD1222 COVID-19 vaccine. V was trimmed by 2 bases and J by 5 bases, leaving 6 bases between them. The CDR3 loop spans 12 amino acids. Germline values: CDR1 SEHNR, CDR2 FQNEAQ (reference sequence). This clone was found a few times. The antigen is undetermined. Method: immunoSEQ multiplex PCR; TCRdb's copy keeps in-frame clones and lacks some. The data show about 75,000 clones, around nine tenths seen once. Overall study findings and caveats: Every sample of the repertoires postdated the peak T cell response.

The source material was peripheral blood, sampled 28 days after the second AZD1222 dose. The J gene is TRBJ2-5, the V gene TRBV7-9; D is ambiguous. The source of this sequence is an adult who received the AZD1222 COVID-19 vaccine. In nucleotides, the CDR3 is TGTGCCAGCAGCTTATCCGCGGAGACCCAGTACTTC. It yields the protein CASSLSAETQYF.